This TCR beta chain stems from a study of cytomegalovirus exposure and HLA in healthy donors. This clone was detected only a few times. PCR amplification relied on 60 Vbeta primers (plus 13 Jbeta primers). Data came from immunoSEQ multiplex PCR; TCRdb stores just in-frame clones and leaves some out. The repertoire holds 35,000 to 50,000 clones, with 50% to 55% as singletons. CDR1 is SSHAT and CDR2 is FNYEAQ in the germline V gene (reference sequence). Unmatched junction bases numbered 9, after V lost 5 bases and J lost 7 bases. The CDR3 loop spans 15 amino acids. V is TRBV7-7 and J is TRBJ2-1, with TRBD2 matching over 9 bases. The sample consisted of PBMCs. This sequence originates from a human donor in good health. The CDR3 bases are TGTGCCAGCAGCCCGGGGACTAGCAGCGGGAATGAGCAGTTCTTC. Its translation is CASSPGTSSGNEQFF.